This is a list of T cell receptor beta chains from one sample in a study of control samples from healthy donors and cancer patients. Only in-frame clones appear in the TCRdb table, and some are missing; sequencing was by immunoSEQ multiplex PCR. The sample lists tens of thousands of clones; approximately 85% were seen once. The sample comprised blood. The receptor set was obtained from a man in his forties in good health. CDR3s include the opening cysteine and the closing phenylalanine or tryptophan. D genes are given only for firm matches. Some rows have no size entry. The others give once, few or many, or a class for an expanded clone.

abundance	v_gene	j_gene	d_gene	CDR3aa	CDR3nt
.	TRBV29-1	TRBJ2-1	TRBD2	CSGATSGDYNEQFF	TGCAGCGGTGCGACTAGCGGGGACTACAATGAGCAGTTCTTC
.	TRBV19	TRBJ1-3	TRBD1	CASGRQGGNTIYF	TGTGCCAGTGGTCGACAGGGCGGAAACACCATATATTTT
once	TRBV7-2	TRBJ2-5	.	CASSKQGEGTQYF	TGTGCCAGCAGCAAACAGGGAGAGGGGACCCAGTACTTC
.	TRBV6-5	TRBJ1-2	.	CASSEGNYGYTF	TGTGCCAGCTCGGAAGGGAACTATGGCTACACCTTC
.	TRBV11-3	TRBJ2-7	.	CASGAGISSYEQYF	TGTGCCAGCGGGGCAGGGATTAGCTCCTACGAGCAGTACTTC
.	TRBV11-3	TRBJ2-1	.	CASSLGVSNEQFF	TGTGCCAGCAGCTTAGGGGTCTCCAATGAGCAGTTCTTC
.	TRBV13	TRBJ2-3	TRBD2	CASSLGRGGMNTQYF	TGTGCCAGCAGCTTAGGGCGGGGGGGCATGAATACGCAGTATTTT
.	TRBV28	TRBJ2-7	TRBD1	CASSPVGGTGGRDGQYF	TGTGCCAGCAGTCCTGTGGGTGGGACAGGGGGCCGCGATGGGCAGTACTTC
.	TRBV7-2	TRBJ1-2	TRBD1	CASSLFGTGVEGYTF	TGTGCCAGCAGCTTATTCGGGACAGGGGTAGAAGGCTACACCTTC
once	TRBV25-1	TRBJ2-7	.	CASSDLASYEQYF	TGTGCCAGCAGTGATCTAGCTTCCTACGAGCAGTACTTC
.	TRBV4-3	TRBJ1-3	.	CASSQDVRPATGNTIYF	TGCGCCAGCAGCCAAGATGTTAGGCCGGCGACTGGAAACACCATATATTTT
few	TRBV5-1	TRBJ1-1	.	CASSLGAADNTEAFF	TGCGCCAGCAGCTTGGGGGCAGCAGACAACACTGAAGCTTTCTTT
.	TRBV29-1	TRBJ2-1	TRBD1	CSGGQGAISYNEQFF	TGCAGCGGCGGACAGGGGGCTATTTCCTACAATGAGCAGTTCTTC
.	TRBV5-1	TRBJ2-1	.	CASRFGGGNNEQFF	TGCGCCAGCAGGTTCGGTGGAGGGAACAATGAGCAGTTCTTC
.	TRBV7-2	TRBJ2-5	.	CASSFELGTETQYF	TGTGCCAGCAGCTTCGAACTAGGGACGGAGACCCAGTACTTC